Listed below are T cell receptor beta chains from one sample, sequenced in a study of T cells in Graves' hyperthyroidism and ophthalmopathy. TCRdb re-analysed the multiplex PCR reads in MiXCR, keeping a single row per CDR3 protein. The sample has about 540,000 distinct CDR3 sequences, more than 45% seen once; the top ten hold about 8.2%. Input material: peripheral blood or thyroid tissue (not recorded which). The source is a woman aged 18-29 years with Graves' hyperthyroidism. The CDR3 runs from the conserved cysteine through the conserved F or W.

v_call	j_call	cdr3_aa
TRBV2	TRBJ2-2	CASSPRGGAGELFF
TRBV7-4	TRBJ2-2	CASSFGSGYTGELFF
TRBV12-3/TRBV12-4	TRBJ1-6	CASSRTGTGTSPLHF
TRBV6-5	TRBJ1-2	CASSPTYFADSGHGYTF
TRBV10-1	TRBJ1-1	CASARGGGLTEAFF
TRBV20-1	TRBJ2-7	CSARRDAYEQYF
TRBV2	TRBJ1-5	CASSEQTAYNQPQHF
TRBV5-4	TRBJ1-2	CASSFQGKVYGYTF
TRBV7-2	TRBJ1-2	CASSLPDPAGHGYTF
TRBV2	TRBJ1-1	CASTTDRINTEAFF
TRBV7-2	TRBJ1-1	CASSWDTNTEAFF
TRBV7-2	TRBJ1-1	CASSPLSREVRFTEAFF
TRBV20-1	TRBJ2-5	CSARDHQGIGETQYF
TRBV10-3	TRBJ1-1	CAIRLGGRGTEAFF
TRBV7-9	TRBJ2-5	CASSPGRATETQYF
TRBV7-1	TRBJ1-2	CASSSALREGYTF
TRBV20-1	TRBJ1-4	CSARDEGQTEKLFF
TRBV25-1	TRBJ1-6	CASQGAHSPLHF
TRBV2	TRBJ1-6	CARTGTGRNSPLHF
TRBV7-6	TRBJ2-6	CASSSPAYSGANVLTF
TRBV25-1	TRBJ1-5	CASSQESGRTYQPQHF
TRBV7-2	TRBJ2-3	CASSLIGGDTQYF
TRBV7-9	TRBJ2-7	CASSPAPGGRVYEQYF
TRBV2	TRBJ1-2	CASSSTGGMGYTF
TRBV7-6	TRBJ1-1	CASSSGRAEAFF
TRBV2	TRBJ1-4	CASSWSATNEKLFF
TRBV12-5	TRBJ1-5	CVSSGQGGQPQHF
TRBV6-6	.	CASRGGRDGSYEQYF
TRBV2	TRBJ1-3	CASSLNREAGNTIYF
TRBV15	TRBJ2-6	CATSSQGSSGANVLTF
TRBV2	TRBJ2-7	CASSEQGSSYEQYF
TRBV24-1	TRBJ2-2	CASTRGAGADTGELFF
TRBV25-1	TRBJ1-2	CASNKQAGYGYTF
TRBV6-1	TRBJ2-7	CASSEGSLGDEQYF
TRBV5-1	TRBJ1-2	CASSLGLQANYGYTF
TRBV5-1	TRBJ1-1	CASSTKPYTEAFF
TRBV12-3/TRBV12-4	TRBJ1-1	CASSLSGITAEAFF
TRBV4-1	TRBJ2-7	CASSQDWCRGF
TRBV7-9	TRBJ1-1	CASSLVGTGTQRYTEAFF
TRBV2	TRBJ1-2	CASSPSPRDLGSTF
TRBV29-1	TRBJ1-1	CSVIRQGTETFF
TRBV9	TRBJ1-1	CASSVGVGMNTEAFF
TRBV29-1	TRBJ1-1	CSVVGGGMNTEAFF
TRBV18	TRBJ1-1	CASSPTGEAFF
TRBV7-9	TRBJ1-1	CASSISGRDPRIFF